This TCR beta chain comes out of a study of blood T cell repertoires in COVID-19. The V end was cut by 0 bases, the J end by 6 bases, with 11 bases between. Germline CDR1 is MNHNS and CDR2 is SASEGT. The CDR3 spans 14 residues. The table came from immunoSEQ multiplex PCR; TCRdb's copy has only in-frame clones and leaves some out. Of roughly 260,000 clones detected, approximately 86% appear once; the ten largest clones hold under 6.5%. Sequenced sample: PBMCs or T cells enriched from blood (not recorded which). The receptor's source is a woman in her thirties with acute COVID-19. The chain carries TRBV6-1 and TRBJ1-1; perhaps TRBD1 as D (5 bases). As DNA, the CDR3 is TGTGCCAGCAGTGAAGCGGGTTGGGGCCCTGAAGCTTTCTTT. Protein sequence: CASSEAGWGPEAFF.